This T cell receptor (beta chain) came from a study of blood T cell repertoires in COVID-19. Assay used: immunoSEQ multiplex PCR; TCRdb lists only in-frame clones, some missing. This table holds 130,000 to 150,000 clones, roughly nine tenths found once. The CDR3 is made up of 14 amino acids. J was trimmed by 2 bases and V by 7 bases; bases with no gene match: 7. Germline V gene lookup returns CDR1 MNHEY and CDR2 SMNVEV (reference sequence). The sequence was collected from a man between 18 and 29 years old with COVID-19, enrolled during active disease. Input material: peripheral blood. The chain employs TRBV27 and TRBJ2-7; 8 positions match TRBD1. CDR3: CASNPGTGPYEQYF. CDR3 nucleotide sequence: TGTGCCAGCAACCCCGGGACAGGACCCTACGAGCAGTACTTC.